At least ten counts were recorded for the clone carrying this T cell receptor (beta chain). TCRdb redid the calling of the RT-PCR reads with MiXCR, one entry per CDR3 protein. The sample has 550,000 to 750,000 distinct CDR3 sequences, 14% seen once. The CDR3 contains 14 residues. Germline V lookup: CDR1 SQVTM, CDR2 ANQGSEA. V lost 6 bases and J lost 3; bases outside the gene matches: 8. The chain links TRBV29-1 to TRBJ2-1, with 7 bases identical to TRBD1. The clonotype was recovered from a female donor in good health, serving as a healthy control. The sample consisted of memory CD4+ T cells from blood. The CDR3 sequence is CSVNRDRLYNEQFF. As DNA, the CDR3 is TGCAGCGTAAATCGGGACAGACTCTACAATGAGCAGTTCTTC.